What follows is one T cell receptor beta chain and its context. Its cognate antigen has yet to be identified. Within one base of it there is no much larger clone, and no base qualities were kept. The data derive from a study of blood T cell repertoires in COVID-19 (TCRdb year 2020). Broadly, across the study: The collaborator samples originated in the United States, Italy and Spain and spanned the acute and convalescent phases of COVID-19. The prospective study material was composed of cDNA or gDNA derived from T cells, B-cell-depleted T cells, or PBMCs. Subjects who had been exposed to COVID-19, were actively infected with it, or had recovered from it provided the deeply sampled blood TCRbeta repertoires that made up the dataset. The repertoires were made available in a free public database intended to serve as a resource for research on the immune response to SARS-CoV-2. The samples were drawn from the first 160 participants of the ongoing ImmuneRACE study and from 1,254 subjects provided by 6 global collaborators. The sample metadata nearly always contained a de-identified subject ID, COVID-19 status, age in years and sex. Where available, HLA class I and class II types were taken from metadata supplied by the sample provider and were not determined by assay-based typing.

Each collaborating institution followed its own protocols to collect whole blood in K2EDTA tubes. For TCRbeta analysis, collaborators shipped samples in one of three forms: frozen whole blood, isolated PBMCs, or DNA extracted from either of those sample types. TCRbeta CDR3 regions were amplified from genomic DNA by means of the immunoSEQ Assay, a bias-controlled multiplex PCR. From the authors' description of their analysis: Nucleated cell counts per sample were estimated from amplification of reference gene primers within the assay. To quantify the absolute abundance of each unique TCRbeta CDR3 rearrangement, sequence reads were collapsed and filtered. For each sample, productive Simpson clonality was calculated as the square root of Simpson's diversity index across productive rearrangements. TCRdb took over this immuneACCESS table, retaining in-frame rearrangements with V and J assigned. Such tables are incomplete; in checked studies, under half of the missing clones stem from an unresolved V gene, and the remainder is unexplained. V, J and clone size are those of that table, while D and trimming were read from the DNA. The sample profile shows tens of thousands of clones; roughly 80% of them were found once. In total, the top ten clones hold approximately 20% of the sample.

Unmatched junction bases come to 4, with V trimmed by 4 bases and J by 4 bases. CDR1 and CDR2 are drawn from the germline V gene (reference sequence): GTSNPN, SVGIG. Spanning cysteine to phenylalanine, the CDR3 consists of 15 amino acids. Only CDR3 DNA remains: 45 bases, in frame from the first base. On the study overall, not on this receptor specifically: Clinical and demographic metadata were provided uncurated, with the amount varying by source and participant.

This chain is built from TRBV30 and TRBJ2-2; 12 bases in the junction line up with TRBD2. The clonotype originates from a woman aged 60-70 years with acute or convalescent COVID-19. Sequenced material: peripheral blood. The CDR3: CAWITSGGPTGELFF. The sequenced DNA: TGTGCCTGGATCACTAGCGGGGGGCCCACCGGGGAGCTGTTTTTT.